The 3 T cell receptor beta chains listed next were all sequenced from one sample in a study of blood T cell repertoires in COVID-19. Sequencing was performed with immunoSEQ multiplex PCR; in TCRdb, only in-frame clones are kept and a portion is missing. The sample lists about 340,000 clones; around four fifths were seen once. Sequenced input: peripheral blood. All receptors come from a man aged 25-45 years with active or convalescent COVID-19.

This chain links TRBV30 with TRBJ1-3, with unresolved D. The CDR3 loop spans 16 amino acids. Trimming pared 0 bases from V and 4 bases from J, leaving 16 bases between. Germline values: CDR1 GTSNPN, CDR2 SVGIG (reference sequence). The CDR3 sequence is CAWSVLSWWQGNTIYF. As DNA, the CDR3 is TGTGCCTGGAGTGTACTTAGCTGGTGGCAAGGAAACACCATATATTTT.

The J gene is TRBJ2-3, the V gene TRBV5-1; TRBD2 agrees at 14 bases. The CDR3 consists of 16 residues. Germline CDR1 is SGHRS and CDR2 is YFSETQ. Trimming removed 2 bases from V and 5 bases from J; junction bases left unmatched: 4. The CDR3 loop reads CASSLTGLAGGDTQYF. DNA of the CDR3: TGCGCCAGCAGCTTAACTGGACTAGCGGGAGGAGATACGCAGTATTTT.

Only a few counts were recorded for this clone. CDR3 sequence reads: CASSVADRIEDTIYF. In nucleotides, the CDR3 is TGTGCCAGCAGCGTAGCCGACAGGATAGAGGACACCATATATTTT. The gene calls are TRBV9 and TRBJ1-3; a weak D match, TRBD1 (6 bases). The germline CDR1 and CDR2 sequences are SGDLS and YYNGEE. V was cut by 0 bases and J by 8 bases, with 15 bases left in between. The CDR3 has 15 residues.